Here is one TCR beta chain with its context. In germline, CDR1 is SGHRS, CDR2 YFSETQ. This CDR3 is built from 16 residues. With 4 bases clipped from V and 0 bases from J, the junction kept 4 bases outside the gene matches. Produced via immunoSEQ multiplex PCR; TCRdb's table is partial and in-frame only. This sample has 40,000 to 50,000 clones; 85% to 95% occur once, and the top ten carry over 0.45%. This entry belongs to a study of T cell changes during pregnancy in multiple sclerosis. The sequence was collected from a female donor with multiple sclerosis, enrolled in a pregnancy study. This rearrangement joins TRBV5-1 to TRBJ1-3, with 10 bases identical to TRBD1. Here the sequenced sample was CD4+ T cells from peripheral blood mononuclear cells, taken in the first trimester of pregnancy. The DNA for the CDR3 is TGCGCCAGCAGCGGCGGGACAGGGGACTCTGGAAACACCATATATTTT. This codes for CASSGGTGDSGNTIYF.